Each of the 28 T cell receptor beta chains below was sequenced from the same sample in a study of T-cell memory formation after mild COVID-19. TCRdb re-analysed the 5' RACE reads in MiXCR, keeping a single row per CDR3 protein. The data hold roughly 150,000 distinct CDR3 sequences, with around 13% observed a single time. The sample was PBMCs or a T cell subset sorted from them (not recorded which). The receptors stem from a man aged 18 to 35 who had mild COVID-19 (a few samples of this study predate the infection). Cell type and time point are not known.

The rearrangement links TRBV5-1 to TRBJ1-1; 7 bases agree with TRBD1. Trimming removed 4 bases from V and 1 base from J; junction bases left unmatched: 7. The germline V gene encodes CDR1 SGHRS and CDR2 YFSETQ. The CDR3 contains 15 residues. Here the CDR3 reads CASSPPDRPNTEAFF. CDR3 bases: TGCGCCAGCAGCCCCCCGGACAGGCCGAACACTGAAGCTTTCTTT.

The CDR3 loop reads CASSLRRGGTSYEQYF. The CDR3 DNA is TGTGCCAGCAGCTTACGGCGGGGGGGTACGTCCTACGAGCAGTACTTC. This rearrangement joins TRBV7-2 to TRBJ2-7, with 9 bases identical to TRBD2. Germline trimming cut 2 bases from V and 1 base from J; bases unmatched to any gene: 6. The CDR3 is made up of 16 amino acids. Germline lookup yields CDR1 SGHTA and CDR2 FQGNSA. Full variable domain (missing parts from reference TRBV7-2 and TRBJ2-7): GAGVSQSPSNKVTEKGKDVELRCDPISGHTALYWYRQSLGQGLEFLIYFQGNSAPDKSGLPSDRFSAERTGGSVSTLTIQRTQQEDSAVYLCASSLRRGGTSYEQYFGPGTRLTVT.

At least ten counts were recorded for this clonotype. This rearrangement joins TRBV14 to TRBJ2-3; D unclear. The germline CDR1 and CDR2 sequences are SGHDN and FVKESK. The CDR3 runs to 13 residues. V was trimmed by 1 base and J by 10 bases, leaving 12 bases between them. The CDR3, as DNA: TGTGCCAGCAGCCAAGGCTCCGCGCTCGCGCAGTATTTT. Encoded protein: CASSQGSALAQYF.

This clonotype was counted only a few times. The rearrangement uses TRBV5-1 and TRBJ2-5; no clear D gene. V shed 3 bases and J shed 4 bases, with 10 bases lying between them. Germline CDR1 is SGHRS and CDR2 is YFSETQ. CDR3 length: 13 residues. This CDR3 reads CASSSQVRETQYF. In DNA, the CDR3 is TGCGCCAGCAGCTCCCAGGTGAGAGAGACCCAGTACTTC.

The chain joins TRBV28 to TRBJ2-1, with 7 bases lining up with TRBD2. The CDR3 runs to 12 residues. Germline V gene lookup returns CDR1 MDHEN and CDR2 SYDVKM. Unmatched junction bases numbered 7, after V lost 9 bases and J lost 8 bases. As DNA, the CDR3 is TGTGCCAGTAAAACTAGCGTGGATGAGCAGTTCTTC. Protein product: CASKTSVDEQFF.

This sequence joins TRBV9 and TRBJ2-3; D gene ambiguous. CDR1 SGDLS and CDR2 YYNGEE come from the germline V gene. This CDR3 has 13 residues. V lost 2 bases to trimming and J lost 4 bases, with 8 bases between them. The CDR3 nucleotides are TGTGCCAGCAGCGTGGGTATTCCAGATACGCAGTATTTT. Encoded protein: CASSVGIPDTQYF.

This clonotype has a handful of counts. V usage is TRBV27 and J usage is TRBJ1-6; tentative D call: TRBD1 (6 bases). This CDR3 spans 17 amino acids. Germline assignment: CDR1 MNHEY and CDR2 SMNVEV (reference sequence). Trimming took off 5 bases at V and 0 bases at J, with 14 bases between the two ends. The CDR3 bases are TGTGCCAGCAGTCAACAGGGTCGGGGCTCCTATAATTCACCCCTCCACTTT. Its protein is CASSQQGRGSYNSPLHF.

V gene TRBV15 combines with J gene TRBJ1-3, with D perhaps TRBD1 (6 bases). Germline assignment: CDR1 LNHNV and CDR2 YYDKDF (reference sequence). The V end lost 0 bases, the J end lost 8 bases, and 11 bases lay between the germline ends. This CDR3 region has 14 residues. The chain's CDR3 is CATSREQGADTIYF. The CDR3 bases are TGTGCCACCAGCAGAGAACAGGGTGCGGACACCATATATTTT.

This rearrangement joins TRBV4-3 to TRBJ1-2; D unresolved. CDR1 and CDR2 (germline): LGHNA, YSLEER. CDR3 length: 13 residues. Trimming took off 0 bases at V and 2 bases at J, with 4 bases between the two ends. In DNA form, the CDR3 reads TGCGCCAGCAGCCAAGATCGGAACTATGGCTACACCTTC. Its protein is CASSQDRNYGYTF.

As regards this clonotype: An end of the junction does not agree with germline; a read error may underlie this. The rearrangement joins TRBV5-1 to TRBJ2-1; D is possibly TRBD1 (5 bases). Germline assignment: CDR1 SGHRS and CDR2 YFSETQ. CDR3 length equals 13 residues. The CDR3: CASRVGRDNEQFF. The CDR3 nucleotides read TGCGCCAGCAGAGTGGGGCGCGACAATGAGCAGTTCTTT.

This clonotype has only a few counts. The chain couples TRBV12-3 or TRBV12-4 to TRBJ2-1, with 7 bases that match TRBD2. After removal of 5 bases from V and 14 bases from J, the junction contained 12 bases not matched to a gene. CDR3 length equals 13 residues. CDR3: CASSLPTGTMEFF. The DNA of the CDR3 is TGTGCCAGCAGTCTCCCGACCGGGACTATGGAGTTCTTC.

The chain links TRBV24-1 to TRBJ1-2, with D unresolved. CDR3 length: 17 amino acids. Between the trimmed V and J ends, which lost 1 base and 0 bases, there was a span of 14 bases. The V gene's germline CDR1 is KGHDR and CDR2 SFDVKD. The CDR3 nucleotides read TGTGCCACCAGTGATTTTCGGGCGCAGGTAGCTAACTATGGCTACACCTTC. It yields the protein CATSDFRAQVANYGYTF.

The chain has TRBV20-1 and TRBJ2-5; the D is unclear. Trimming took 3 bases from V and 5 from J, leaving 16 bases between them. Germline V gene data show CDR1 as DFQATT and CDR2 as SNEGSKA (reference sequence). CDR3 size: 14 residues. CDR3 region: CSASASPARETQYF. The CDR3 coding sequence is TGCAGTGCTAGTGCTTCACCCGCGAGGGAGACCCAGTACTTC.

This clonotype was seen a few times. The V call is TRBV2, the J call TRBJ2-3, with D unresolved. Trimming pared 5 bases from V and 3 bases from J, leaving 12 bases between. This CDR3 is built from 14 residues. CDR1 SNHLY and CDR2 FYNNEI come from the germline V gene. In DNA, the CDR3 is TGTGCCAGCAGTCCCCCAGCACGGACAGATACGCAGTATTTT. Translating gives CASSPPARTDTQYF.

This sequence joins TRBV20-1 and TRBJ1-1; tentative D call: TRBD1 (5 bases). CDR3 length: 14 residues. Germline CDR1 and CDR2: DFQATT and SNEGSKA (reference sequence). Trimming removed 5 bases at V and 0 bases at J, with 13 bases between. The CDR3 coding sequence is TGCAGTGCTGGCAGGGTTCCGGTGAACACTGAAGCTTTCTTT. It encodes CSAGRVPVNTEAFF.

This rearrangement joins TRBV28 to TRBJ2-3; possibly TRBD2 for D (7 bases). There are 14 residues in the CDR3. Looked up from germline, CDR1 is MDHEN and CDR2 is SYDVKM. The V gene lost 2 bases and the J gene lost 6 bases, with 12 bases spanning the gap. CDR3 nucleotides: TGTGCCAGCAGTTTAGGGGGGGCGATGGATACGCAGTATTTT. Its protein product is CASSLGGAMDTQYF.

This chain uses TRBV5-8 with TRBJ1-5, with TRBD1 as a possible D gene (6 bases). Germline CDR1 reads SGHTS; CDR2 reads YDEGEE. The germline V and J ends were trimmed by 0 bases and 5 bases, with 9 bases remaining between them. CDR3 length: 14 amino acids. The CDR3 reads CASSLDRAYQPQHF. For the CDR3, the DNA is TGTGCCAGCAGCTTGGACAGGGCCTATCAGCCCCAGCATTTT.

The V gene is TRBV7-2, the J gene TRBJ1-2, with unresolved D. The V end lost 3 bases, the J end lost 8 bases, and 13 bases lay between the germline ends. The CDR3 loop spans 13 amino acids. Looked up from germline, CDR1 is SGHTA and CDR2 is FQGNSA. CDR3 residues: CASSFEPLAGYTF. The CDR3 coding sequence is TGTGCCAGCAGCTTTGAACCACTGGCGGGCTACACCTTC.

Ten or more counts support this clonotype. J is TRBJ1-2 and V is TRBV6-5; 7 bases are shared with TRBD1. Losses at the gene ends were 5 bases for V and 7 bases for J; bases not matched to a gene: 10. This CDR3 comprises 14 residues. Germline-derived CDR1 and CDR2 are MNHEY and SVGAGI. Written as DNA, the CDR3 is TGTGCCAGCAGTCGGACAGGTCTGGCCTCTGGCTACACCTTC. Translating it yields CASSRTGLASGYTF.

The chain uses TRBV6-5 and TRBJ1-4; no definite D call. V was clipped by 5 bases and J by 0 bases, with 7 bases between them. The CDR3 has 14 residues. Germline V CDR1 and CDR2: MNHEY, SVGAGI. The CDR3, as DNA: TGTGCCAGCAGTCGTGGATCAACTAATGAAAAACTGTTTTTT. It codes for CASSRGSTNEKLFF.

This clonotype has a count of ten or more. The gene calls are TRBV4-2 and TRBJ2-5; TRBD1 aligns across 11 bases. Germline V CDR1 and CDR2: LGHNA, YNFKEQ. The V and J ends lost 5 bases and 2 bases, in that order; junction bases with no gene match: 7. The CDR3 covers 16 residues. The CDR3 DNA sequence: TGTGCCAGCAGCTTAGGAGGACAGGGGGCGCAAGAGACCCAGTACTTC. Protein sequence: CASSLGGQGAQETQYF.

CDR3 sequence reads: CASTTRWDFSYNEQFF. The CDR3 DNA follows: TGTGCCAGCACCACCCGTTGGGACTTCTCCTACAATGAGCAGTTCTTC. V is TRBV27 and J is TRBJ2-1; tentatively, D is TRBD2 (6 bases). Trimming left V 7 bases short and J 0 bases short, with 16 bases between. The CDR3 has 16 residues. Per the germline V gene, CDR1 is MNHEY and CDR2 is SMNVEV (reference sequence).

This clonotype has a handful of counts. The chain carries TRBV5-1 and TRBJ1-2; 8 nucleotides align to TRBD1. CDR1 is SGHRS, CDR2 YFSETQ, per germline. This CDR3 comprises 15 residues. The V and J ends lost 6 bases and 4 bases, in that order; junction bases with no gene match: 11. CDR3 in amino acids: CASKPSTGEVYGYTF. CDR3 nucleotides: TGCGCCAGCAAACCATCGACAGGGGAGGTCTATGGCTACACCTTC.

This clonotype was seen a few times. This chain joins TRBV7-2 and TRBJ2-3; possibly TRBD2 for D (6 bases). The germline CDR1 and CDR2 sequences are SGHTA and FQGNSA. The CDR3 length is 17 residues. Deletions cut 3 bases from V and 0 bases from J, with 16 bases between. The CDR3 region has the DNA TGTGCCAGCAGCTTCTACGGGGGAACCTTTAGCACAGATACGCAGTATTTT. Its translation: CASSFYGGTFSTDTQYF.

The sample holds many counts of this clonotype. The CDR3 nucleotides are TGCAGTGCCTCTCTAGGGAGCAATCAGCCCCAGCATTTT. This sequence encodes CSASLGSNQPQHF. The chain combines TRBV20-1 with TRBJ1-5; D gene ambiguous. This CDR3 is 13 amino acids long. V gave up 6 bases and J gave up 1 base, with 10 bases separating them. Germline assignment: CDR1 DFQATT and CDR2 SNEGSKA (reference sequence).

This clonotype was counted a few times. This sequence joins TRBV4-2 and TRBJ2-7; a weak D match, TRBD2 (7 bases). Germline lookup yields CDR1 LGHNA and CDR2 YNFKEQ. Between the trimmed V and J ends, which lost 7 bases and 4 bases, there was a span of 20 bases. The CDR3 spans 15 residues. The CDR3 sequence: CASNVRRGGAYEQYF. CDR3 sequence (DNA): TGTGCCAGCAACGTCCGAAGGGGGGGCGCGTACGAGCAGTACTTC.

This clonotype was counted at least ten times. The V call is TRBV7-2, the J call TRBJ1-1, with 8 positions matching TRBD1. The CDR3 consists of 13 residues. Trimming removed 6 bases from V and 5 bases from J; junction bases left unmatched: 5. CDR1 SGHTA and CDR2 FQGNSA come from the germline V gene. The CDR3 spells CASRQGAWTEAFF. CDR3 DNA sequence: TGTGCCAGCAGGCAGGGGGCCTGGACTGAAGCTTTCTTT.

This clonotype showed up many times. The rearrangement links TRBV5-1 to TRBJ1-2; TRBD1 might be the D (6 bases). The CDR3 totals 15 residues. The germline V gene has CDR1 SGHRS and CDR2 YFSETQ. V was cut by 4 bases and J by 7 bases, with 20 bases left in between. The CDR3 DNA follows: TGCGCCAGCAGCCCCTCCAACAGGGCAGAAAGTGGCTACACCTTC. Amino acid sequence: CASSPSNRAESGYTF.